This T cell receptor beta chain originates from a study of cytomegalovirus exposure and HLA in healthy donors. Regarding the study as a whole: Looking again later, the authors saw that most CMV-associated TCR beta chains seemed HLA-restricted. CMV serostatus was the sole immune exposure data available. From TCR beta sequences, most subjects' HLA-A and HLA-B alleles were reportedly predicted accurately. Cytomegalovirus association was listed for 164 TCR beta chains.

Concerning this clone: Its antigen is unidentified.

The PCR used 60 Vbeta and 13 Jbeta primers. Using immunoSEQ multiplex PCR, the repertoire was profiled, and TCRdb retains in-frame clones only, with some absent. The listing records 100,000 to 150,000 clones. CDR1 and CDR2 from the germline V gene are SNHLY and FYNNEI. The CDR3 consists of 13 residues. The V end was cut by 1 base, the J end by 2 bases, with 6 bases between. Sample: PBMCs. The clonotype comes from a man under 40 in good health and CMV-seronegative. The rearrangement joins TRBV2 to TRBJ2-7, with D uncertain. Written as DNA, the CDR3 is TGTGCCAGCAGTGAAGGTGTAGCCTACGAGCAGTACTTC. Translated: CASSEGVAYEQYF.